A single sample is the source of the 15 T cell receptor beta chains below, sequenced in a study of identical twins (dated by TCRdb to the mid-2010s). Library preparation employed 5' RACE. TCRdb records Illumina HiSeq 2000 as the sequencer. TCRdb cleaned the public reads at Q25 with fastp, built clones with MiXCR and kept in-frame beta chains. When rows share a CDR3 protein, they turn into one entry using the most common DNA and genes. This sample has roughly 710,000 distinct CDR3 sequences in its table, and 6% to 6.5% of those were observed once. Under 2% of the sample rests with the top ten. Sequenced input: naive T cells sorted from blood. The cell subset or site label on this specimen signifies: cells isolated with a human naive T-cell isolation kit. The receptor source for this set is a man aged 18 to 29 in good health.

This clonotype has at least ten counts. The CDR3 bases are TGCGCCAGCAGCCAAGACAGGGTGCGTGGCACCGGGGAGCTGTTTTTT. Translating it yields CASSQDRVRGTGELFF. The gene calls are TRBV5-1 and TRBJ2-2, with 7 positions matching TRBD1. Losses at the gene ends were 4 bases for V and 4 bases for J; bases not matched to a gene: 10. CDR1 and CDR2 from the germline V gene are SGHRS and YFSETQ. CDR3 size: 16 residues.

This clonotype has a handful of counts. The V call is TRBV6-1, the J call TRBJ2-2; D is ambiguous. Germline-derived CDR1 and CDR2 are MNHNS and SASEGT. The CDR3 is 13 amino acids. With 7 bases removed from V and 4 bases from J, the gap between germline ends came to 10 bases. The CDR3 loop is CASIPLITGELFF. DNA of the CDR3: TGTGCCAGCATCCCACTGATCACCGGGGAGCTGTTTTTT.

The chain joins TRBV28 to TRBJ2-1; TRBD1 agrees at 9 bases. CDR3 length: 15 amino acids. Unmatched junction bases numbered 5, after V lost 4 bases and J lost 4 bases. The germline V gene encodes CDR1 MDHEN and CDR2 SYDVKM. CDR3 DNA: TGTGCCAGCAGTTCACAGGGGGCGCGTTACAATGAGCAGTTCTTC. This gives the protein CASSSQGARYNEQFF.

This clonotype was counted many times. The V call is TRBV27, the J call TRBJ2-7; D possibly uses TRBD1 or TRBD2 (5 bases each). The ends were cut back, 5 bases at V and 3 bases at J, with 11 bases in the middle. The CDR3 length is 13 residues. CDR1 MNHEY and CDR2 SMNVEV come from the germline V gene (reference sequence). The CDR3 region has the DNA TGTGCCAGCAGTCGGGACGGACGCTACGAGCAGTACTTC. Encoded protein: CASSRDGRYEQYF.

This clonotype was recorded at least ten times. The chain uses TRBV28 and TRBJ2-7; 9 nucleotides match TRBD2. The CDR3 totals 15 residues. V shed 5 bases and J 4 bases; nucleotides not matched to a gene: 9. Per the germline V gene, CDR1 is MDHEN and CDR2 is SYDVKM. The CDR3 DNA reads as TGTGCCAGCAGTCCCAAAGGGGGACTAGCATACGAGCAGTACTTC. Translated, it gives CASSPKGGLAYEQYF. Combining the CDR3 with reference TRBV28 and TRBJ2-7 gives the whole variable domain DVKVTQSSRYLVKRTGEKVFLECVQDMDHENMFWYRQDPGLGLRLIYFSYDVKMKEKGDIPEGYSVSREKKERFSLILESASTNQTSMYLCASSPKGGLAYEQYFGPGTRLTVT.

In its sample, this clonotype was seen a few times. The chain carries TRBV18 and TRBJ2-1; D is ambiguous. The CDR3 is made up of 15 amino acids. Germline CDR1 reads KGHSH; CDR2 reads LQKENI. V was cut by 0 bases and J by 4 bases, with 10 bases left in between. This CDR3 reads CASSPPMRVYNEQFF. DNA of the CDR3: TGTGCCAGCTCACCACCGATGCGAGTTTACAATGAGCAGTTCTTC.

The rearrangement links TRBV25-1 to TRBJ2-3, with 10 bases fitting TRBD2. V was clipped by 7 bases and J by 5 bases; unmatched bases: 15. Germline V gene sequence: CDR1 MGHDK, CDR2 SYGVNS. This CDR3 has 17 residues. The CDR3 loop is CASNHESGRAGGDTQYF. The DNA of the CDR3 is TGTGCCAGCAACCATGAGAGCGGGAGGGCCGGGGGAGATACGCAGTATTTT.

This clonotype was seen only a few times. This sequence joins TRBV7-2 and TRBJ1-5; 7 nucleotides line up with TRBD1. Germline CDR1 reads SGHTA; CDR2 reads FQGNSA. V gave up 2 bases and J gave up 3 bases; unmatched junction bases: 4. The CDR3 runs 15 residues. Written as DNA, the CDR3 is TGTGCCAGCAGCTTACGACAGGGCCCCAATCAGCCCCAGCATTTT. Protein product: CASSLRQGPNQPQHF.

The rearrangement uses TRBV6-2 or TRBV6-3 and TRBJ2-5; weak D call: TRBD2 (6 bases). The CDR3 spans 16 residues. V lost 5 bases to trimming and J lost 2 bases, with 18 bases between them. Germline V lookup: CDR1 MNHEY, CDR2 SVGEGT. The CDR3 region is CASSKPGLRKQETQYF. The DNA for the CDR3 is TGTGCCAGCAGTAAACCCGGACTACGTAAACAAGAGACCCAGTACTTC.

This rearrangement joins TRBV7-8 to TRBJ2-7; 8 nucleotides match TRBD2. The V segment lost 5 bases and the J segment 3 bases; nucleotides outside the gene matches: 6. CDR3 length: 14 amino acids. Germline loops: CDR1 SGHVS, CDR2 FQNEAQ. CDR3 residues: CASSPKRGIYEQYV. CDR3 nucleotides: TGTGCCAGCAGCCCCAAGCGGGGGATCTACGAGCAGTACGTC.

This clonotype has ten or more counts. This rearrangement joins TRBV5-1 to TRBJ2-1; 8 bases map to TRBD2. Unmatched junction bases numbered 10, after V lost 0 bases and J lost 5 bases. In germline, CDR1 is SGHRS, CDR2 YFSETQ. This CDR3 is 17 amino acids long. This chain's CDR3 is CASSLDGLGLGDNEQFF. The DNA of the CDR3 is TGCGCCAGCAGCTTGGATGGGCTGGGACTAGGAGACAATGAGCAGTTCTTC.

This clonotype was detected ten times or more. The chain has TRBV12-3 or TRBV12-4 and TRBJ2-1; tentatively, D is TRBD2 (5 bases). This CDR3 region has 15 residues. V lost 6 bases and J lost 4, with 16 bases in between. The CDR3 is CASRLSGAFYNEQFF. The CDR3 DNA follows: TGTGCCAGCAGACTCAGCGGCGCCTTTTACAATGAGCAGTTCTTC.

On this clonotype itself: A junction boundary mismatches the germline segment, possibly from a read error. This chain joins TRBV6-5 and TRBJ2-7, with 7 bases lining up with TRBD1. This CDR3 is 16 amino acids long. CDR1 and CDR2 (germline): MNHEY, SVGAGI. The CDR3 spells CASSYSTGKGVYEHYF. Here the CDR3 DNA reads TGTGCCAGCAGTTACTCGACAGGGAAGGGGGTCTACGAGCATTACTTC.

The chain couples TRBV6-2 or TRBV6-3 to TRBJ2-1, with 8 bases lining up with TRBD2. Germline trimming cut 0 bases from V and 11 bases from J; bases unmatched to any gene: 3. The CDR3 is 13 amino acids. CDR1 MNHEY and CDR2 SVGEGT come from the germline V gene. CDR3 in DNA: TGTGCCAGCAGTTACTCGAGTAGCGGGAAGCAGTTCTTC. Translating it yields CASSYSSSGKQFF.

This clonotype was seen at least ten times. The V call is TRBV12-3 or TRBV12-4, the J call TRBJ2-1, with 10 bases fitting TRBD2. J was trimmed by 1 base and V by 4 bases; bases with no gene match: 4. This CDR3 has 16 residues. The CDR3 region is CASSSSGRASYNEQFF. For the CDR3, the DNA is TGTGCCAGCAGTTCAAGCGGGAGGGCTTCCTACAATGAGCAGTTCTTC.